This TCR beta chain was captured by sequencing in a study of vaccination effects on CD4 cells after COVID-19 (dated by TCRdb to between 2020 and 2023). In terms of the full investigation: Across the study, the median time from the second dose to post-vaccine sampling was 72 days (range 14 to 241). In both COVID-19 convalescent patients and infection-naive vaccine recipients, the study compared SARS-CoV-2 spike-specific CD4+ TCR repertoires from before mRNA vaccination with those from after it. A total of more than 8 COVID-19 convalescent patients and a handful of SARS-CoV-2-naive healthy vaccine recipients were included in the full study. Cultures from other donors in the study were sequenced using the Oncomine TCR Beta short-read assay on an Illumina iSeq 100.

The library was produced with the immunoSEQ multiplex PCR assay. TCR beta CDR3 sequencing was performed on DNA from the cultured, isolated CD4+ T cells. As for the authors' bioinformatics: The analysis removed non-productive TCR sequences, trimmed reads to the CDR3 region, and retained only CDR3s that were 7 or more amino acids long. The MANAFEST web app was used to pick out antigen-specific clonotypes by comparing their expansion in peptide wells with that in reference cultures. To be called positive, a clone needed expansion at FDR<0.05 compared with the reference and with all other wells, an odds ratio greater than 5, and a frequency greater than 0.1% in two replicate wells. Clonotypes significantly expanded in SARS-CoV-2 spike wells and in at least one common cold coronavirus spike condition were defined as cross-reactive. Levenshtein distance calculated with the stringdist R package was used to assess CDR3 similarity, and unrooted trees were constructed with ape in R 3.6.1. TCRdb mirrors the immuneACCESS table, restricted to in-frame sequences. Some clones are absent from its copies; in checked studies, under half trace to an unresolved V gene, and the reason for the others is unknown. V and J calls and clone size are copied from that table; D and trimming were computed from the DNA. The sample table lists about 33,000 clones, around 82% of them with a count of one. The ten largest clones take up around 1.5% of the sample.

CDR1 and CDR2 are read off the germline V gene as SGHVS and FQNEAQ. Its CDR3 holds 14 amino acids, cysteine through valine. The kept DNA is CDR3 alone, 42 bases in frame from the first base. V ends up 5 bases short and J 1 base short, with an unmatched junction base count of 3. Comment on this clone: What antigen it recognizes has not been identified. No base qualities exist here, and no much larger clone lies one base off it.

General study outcomes and caveats: At late post-vaccination timepoints, both infection-induced and vaccine-induced clones showed marked clonal contraction, consistent with waning T cell responses. The study was limited by a small number of convalescent patients and lacked early post-infection timepoints. In healthy vaccine recipients, vaccine-induced clones were almost all SARS-CoV-2 mono-reactive, with only 1 of 255 being cross-reactive with common cold coronaviruses.

In the ViraFEST assay, PBMC were stimulated with viral peptide pools, and TCR sequencing was then used to find antigen-specific CD4+ T cell clonotypes based on their expansion. After more than 9 days of culture, CD4+ T cells were isolated with the EasySep CD4+ T cell isolation kit. Each participant got two doses of an mRNA SARS-CoV-2 vaccine, either BNT162b2 or mRNA-1273. Healthy vaccine recipients had no prior SARS-CoV-2 infection, confirmed by negative nucleocapsid antibodies before and after vaccination. Each well held roughly 2 million PBMC cultured in IMDM containing roughly 5% human AB serum, about 10 IU/ml IL-2 and gentamicin, along with around 9.1 ug/ml peptides. Half of the culture medium was replaced with fresh IL-2-containing medium on days 3 and 7. Unless noted otherwise, every peptide stimulation condition was cultured in triplicate wells. Using Ficoll-Paque Plus gradient centrifugation, PBMC were separated from whole blood and then either used fresh or cryopreserved at -140C. The overlapping peptide pools covered the spike proteins of SARS-CoV-2 as well as those of the common cold coronaviruses HCoV-NL63, HCoV-OC43 and HCoV-229E. The QIAamp micro DNA kit was used to extract genomic DNA from the cultured CD4+ T cells.

This material consisted of CD4+ T cells from PBMCs cultured with HCoV-NL63 spike peptides, taken after COVID-19 vaccination. What the cell subset or site label conveys for this sample: HCoV-NL63 spike overlapping peptide pool stimulation. The TCR comes from a human donor who received a COVID-19 vaccine. Some clones in this sample may be carry-over from other donors' samples. The V and J segments used are TRBV7-8 and TRBJ2-7; 9 middle bases align to TRBD1. The encoded CDR3 is CASSQGTGSYEQYV. The nucleotide sequence reads as follows: TGTGCCAGCAGCCAAGGGACAGGGTCCTACGAGCAGTACGTC.